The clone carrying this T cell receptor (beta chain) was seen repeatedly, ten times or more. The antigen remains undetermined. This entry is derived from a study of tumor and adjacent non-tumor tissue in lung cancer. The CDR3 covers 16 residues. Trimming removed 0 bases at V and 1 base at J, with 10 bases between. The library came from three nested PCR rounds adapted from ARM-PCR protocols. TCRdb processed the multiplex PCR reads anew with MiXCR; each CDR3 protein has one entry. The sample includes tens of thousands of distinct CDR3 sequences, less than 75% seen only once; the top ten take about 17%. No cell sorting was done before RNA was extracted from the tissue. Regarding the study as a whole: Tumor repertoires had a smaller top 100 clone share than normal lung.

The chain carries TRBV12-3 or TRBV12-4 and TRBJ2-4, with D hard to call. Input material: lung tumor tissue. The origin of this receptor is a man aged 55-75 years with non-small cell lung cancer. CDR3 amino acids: CASSLAQVGAKNIQYF. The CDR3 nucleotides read TGTGCCAGCAGTTTAGCGCAGGTTGGGGCCAAAAACATTCAGTACTTC.